This TCR beta chain was sequenced in a study of blood T cell repertoires in COVID-19. Clones were sequenced by immunoSEQ multiplex PCR, and TCRdb holds only the in-frame ones, with some missing. The sample yields 200,000 to 250,000 clones, nearly 85% seen once. This clonotype was sampled from a woman in her 30s with COVID-19, enrolled during active disease. Material: peripheral blood.

The CDR3 region has the DNA TGTGCCAGTAGTATTCAGGGGCCGGGCACTGAAGCTTTCTTT. This gives the protein CASSIQGPGTEAFF. The rearrangement links TRBV19 to TRBJ1-1, with a possible D match to TRBD1 (6 bases). Trimming pared 3 bases from V and 4 bases from J, leaving 12 bases between. Germline-derived CDR1 and CDR2 are LNHDA and SQIVND (reference sequence). The length of the CDR3 is 14 residues.